This is a list of T cell receptor beta chains from one sample in a study of identical twins. From the 5' RACE reads, TCRdb called clonotypes with MiXCR, one entry per CDR3 protein. The sample yields some 330,000 distinct CDR3 sequences, 8.5% to 10% seen once. Sequences were obtained from naive T cells sorted from blood. Receptors were obtained from a woman in her 50s in good health. Both conserved end residues are part of each CDR3. Each record gives: J gene, D gene, V gene, clone size, CDR3 protein, CDR3 DNA. D genes are given only for firm matches. Only some rows state a clone size, as once, few, many or a class for expanded clones.

j_call: TRBJ1-1
d_call: .
v_call: TRBV5-1
clone_size: many
cdr3_aa: CASSLTDGNEAFF
cdr3_nt: TGCGCCAGCAGCTTAACAGACGGGAATGAAGCTTTCTTT

j_call: TRBJ2-7
d_call: .
v_call: TRBV7-9
clone_size: many
cdr3_aa: CASSRTEGQYF
cdr3_nt: TGTGCCAGCAGCCGTACCGAGGGGCAGTACTTC

j_call: TRBJ2-1
d_call: TRBD2
v_call: TRBV20-1
clone_size: few
cdr3_aa: CSAPQAGGSYNEQFF
cdr3_nt: TGCAGTGCCCCTCAGGCTGGCGGGAGCTACAATGAGCAGTTCTTC

j_call: TRBJ2-7
d_call: .
v_call: TRBV20-1
clone_size: .
cdr3_aa: CSVEQGAGGEQYF
cdr3_nt: TGCAGTGTCGAACAGGGGGCGGGGGGCGAGCAGTACTTC

j_call: TRBJ2-3
d_call: TRBD2
v_call: TRBV5-6
clone_size: few
cdr3_aa: CASSPPPSGRNTDTQYF
cdr3_nt: TGTGCCAGCAGCCCCCCGCCTAGCGGGAGAAACACAGATACGCAGTATTTT

j_call: TRBJ2-3
d_call: .
v_call: TRBV30
clone_size: .
cdr3_aa: CACGVADTQYF
cdr3_nt: TGTGCTTGCGGGGTTGCAGATACGCAGTATTTT

j_call: TRBJ2-2
d_call: .
v_call: TRBV5-1
clone_size: many
cdr3_aa: CASSLVRTNTGELFF
cdr3_nt: TGCGCCAGCAGCTTGGTCAGAACGAACACCGGGGAGCTGTTTTTT

j_call: TRBJ1-4
d_call: TRBD1
v_call: TRBV12-3/TRBV12-4
clone_size: few
cdr3_aa: CASSPQGLSATNEKLFF
cdr3_nt: TGTGCCAGCAGTCCACAGGGGTTATCCGCAACTAATGAAAAACTGTTTTTT

j_call: TRBJ2-3
d_call: TRBD1
v_call: TRBV7-2
clone_size: few
cdr3_aa: CASQRTGFSDTQYF
cdr3_nt: TGTGCCAGTCAACGGACAGGGTTTTCAGATACGCAGTATTTT

j_call: TRBJ2-2
d_call: .
v_call: TRBV30
clone_size: .
cdr3_aa: CAWSSGVGELFF
cdr3_nt: TGTGCCTGGAGCTCCGGAGTGGGGGAGCTGTTTTTT

j_call: TRBJ1-6
d_call: .
v_call: TRBV19
clone_size: .
cdr3_aa: CASNNVRSSYNSPLHF
cdr3_nt: TGTGCCAGTAATAACGTCAGAAGCTCCTATAATTCACCCCTCCACTTT

j_call: TRBJ1-1
d_call: .
v_call: TRBV11-2
clone_size: .
cdr3_aa: CASSLLRGFEAFF
cdr3_nt: TGTGCCAGCAGCTTATTGAGGGGGTTTGAAGCTTTCTTT

j_call: TRBJ2-1
d_call: .
v_call: TRBV12-3/TRBV12-4
clone_size: .
cdr3_aa: CASSELGNEQFF
cdr3_nt: TGTGCCAGCAGTGAACTAGGGAATGAGCAGTTCTTC

j_call: TRBJ2-3
d_call: .
v_call: TRBV10-3
clone_size: few
cdr3_aa: CATAEDRSTDTQYF
cdr3_nt: TGTGCCACCGCGGAGGACCGAAGCACAGATACGCAGTATTTT

j_call: TRBJ2-5
d_call: TRBD2
v_call: TRBV5-1
clone_size: once
cdr3_aa: CASSLVAGGEETQYF
cdr3_nt: TGCGCCAGCAGCTTGGTGGCGGGAGGTGAAGAGACCCAGTACTTC

j_call: TRBJ2-2
d_call: .
v_call: TRBV2
clone_size: many
cdr3_aa: CATNSLNVDPSGELFF
cdr3_nt: TGTGCCACCAACTCATTAAACGTAGATCCTTCCGGGGAGCTGTTTTTT

j_call: TRBJ2-5
d_call: .
v_call: TRBV27
clone_size: .
cdr3_aa: CASSFEARGEETQYF
cdr3_nt: TGTGCCAGCAGTTTCGAAGCGAGAGGGGAAGAGACCCAGTACTTC

j_call: TRBJ2-3
d_call: .
v_call: TRBV12-3/TRBV12-4
clone_size: few
cdr3_aa: CASSPPDGVTDTQYF
cdr3_nt: TGTGCCAGCAGTCCCCCTGACGGCGTCACAGATACGCAGTATTTT

j_call: TRBJ2-3
d_call: TRBD1
v_call: TRBV6-5
clone_size: few
cdr3_aa: CASSYFLGQGITDTQYF
cdr3_nt: TGTGCCAGCAGTTACTTTTTAGGACAGGGGATCACAGATACGCAGTATTTT

j_call: TRBJ2-3
d_call: .
v_call: TRBV20-1
clone_size: .
cdr3_aa: CSASRAVDTQYF
cdr3_nt: TGCAGTGCTAGTAGGGCGGTAGATACGCAGTATTTT

j_call: TRBJ2-3
d_call: TRBD2
v_call: TRBV4-2
clone_size: many
cdr3_aa: CASSPTSGYTDTQYF
cdr3_nt: TGTGCCAGCAGCCCGACTAGCGGGTACACAGATACGCAGTATTTT

j_call: TRBJ2-4
d_call: TRBD2
v_call: TRBV6-1
clone_size: .
cdr3_aa: CARSERESFLAKNIQYF
cdr3_nt: TGTGCCAGGAGTGAGCGGGAATCCTTCTTAGCCAAAAACATTCAGTACTTC

j_call: TRBJ2-2
d_call: .
v_call: TRBV4-1
clone_size: many
cdr3_aa: CASSQVSNTGELFF
cdr3_nt: TGCGCCAGCAGCCAAGTCTCGAACACCGGGGAGCTGTTTTTT

j_call: TRBJ2-2
d_call: .
v_call: TRBV12-3/TRBV12-4
clone_size: .
cdr3_aa: CASSLWSGIGAGELFF
cdr3_nt: TGTGCCAGCAGTTTATGGTCTGGGATTGGAGCCGGGGAGCTGTTTTTT

j_call: TRBJ1-1
d_call: .
v_call: TRBV7-9
clone_size: few
cdr3_aa: CASSFPVGVFF
cdr3_nt: TGTGCCAGCAGCTTCCCTGTGGGGGTTTTCTTT

j_call: TRBJ2-1
d_call: TRBD2
v_call: TRBV24-1
clone_size: many
cdr3_aa: CATSDLASGRAGEQFF
cdr3_nt: TGTGCCACCAGTGATTTGGCTAGCGGGAGGGCCGGTGAGCAGTTCTTC